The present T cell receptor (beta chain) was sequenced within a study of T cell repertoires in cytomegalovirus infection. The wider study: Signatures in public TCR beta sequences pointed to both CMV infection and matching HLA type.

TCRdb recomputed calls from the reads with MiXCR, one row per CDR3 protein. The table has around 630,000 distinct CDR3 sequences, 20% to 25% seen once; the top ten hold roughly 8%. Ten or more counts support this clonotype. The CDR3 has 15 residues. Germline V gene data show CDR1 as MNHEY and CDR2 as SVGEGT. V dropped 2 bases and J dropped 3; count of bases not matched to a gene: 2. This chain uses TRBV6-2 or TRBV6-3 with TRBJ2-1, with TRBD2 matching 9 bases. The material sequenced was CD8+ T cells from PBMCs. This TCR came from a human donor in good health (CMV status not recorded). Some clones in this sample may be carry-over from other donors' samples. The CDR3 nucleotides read TGTGCCAGCAGTTACGCGGGGGGGCACTACAATGAGCAGTTCTTC. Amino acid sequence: CASSYAGGHYNEQFF.